This TCR beta chain was sequenced for a study of blood T cell repertoires in COVID-19. Study overall: Acute and convalescent COVID-19 specimens originated in the United States, Italy and Spain.

The germline V and J ends were trimmed by 7 bases and 4 bases, with 10 bases remaining between them. CDR1 MGHDK and CDR2 SYGVNS come from the germline V gene. The CDR3 is made up of 13 amino acids. This clone has a handful of counts. As handled by the study authors: Reference gene primer amplification gave nucleated cell count estimates. Sequencing was performed with immunoSEQ multiplex PCR; in TCRdb, only in-frame clones are kept and a portion is missing. V, J and clone size are those of that table, while D and trimming were read from the DNA. The repertoire holds 150,000 to 200,000 clones, 70% to 90% seen once, with more than 8% in the top ten.

The J gene is TRBJ1-4, the V gene TRBV25-1; D possibly corresponds to TRBD1 (5 bases). Material for sequencing was peripheral blood. This sequence was found in a woman at least 80 years old with acute or convalescent COVID-19. CDR3 DNA sequence: TGTGCCAGCATGGGACTTTATAATGAAAAACTGTTTTTT. This translates into CASMGLYNEKLFF. The complete variable domain, with remaining parts taken from reference TRBV25-1 and TRBJ1-4, reads EADIYQTPRYLVIGTGKKITLECSQTMGHDKMYWYQQDPGMELHLIHYSYGVNSTEKGDLSSESTVSRIRTEHFPLTLESARPSHTSQYLCASMGLYNEKLFFGSGTQLSVL.